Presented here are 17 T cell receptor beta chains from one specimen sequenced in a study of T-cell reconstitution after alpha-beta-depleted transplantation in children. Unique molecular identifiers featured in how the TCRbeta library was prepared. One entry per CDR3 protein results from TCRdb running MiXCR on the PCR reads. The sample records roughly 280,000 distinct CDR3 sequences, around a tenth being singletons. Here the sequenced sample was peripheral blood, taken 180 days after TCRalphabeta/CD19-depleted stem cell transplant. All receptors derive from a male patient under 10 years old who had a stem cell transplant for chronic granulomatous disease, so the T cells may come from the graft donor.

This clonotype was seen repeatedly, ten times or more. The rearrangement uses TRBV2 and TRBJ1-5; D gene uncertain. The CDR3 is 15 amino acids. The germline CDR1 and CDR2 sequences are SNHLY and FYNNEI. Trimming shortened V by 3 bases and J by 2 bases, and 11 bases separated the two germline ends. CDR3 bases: TGTGCCAGCAGTGACCTAAGGGTTGGCAATCAGCCCCAGCATTTT. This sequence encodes CASSDLRVGNQPQHF.

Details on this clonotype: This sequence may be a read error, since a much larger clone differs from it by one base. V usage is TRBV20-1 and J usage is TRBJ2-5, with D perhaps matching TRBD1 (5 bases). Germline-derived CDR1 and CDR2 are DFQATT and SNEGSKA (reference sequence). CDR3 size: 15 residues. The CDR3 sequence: CCAPTDSPIRKTQYF. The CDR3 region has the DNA TGCTGTGCCCCGACCGACAGCCCAATCCGGAAGACCCAGTACTTC.

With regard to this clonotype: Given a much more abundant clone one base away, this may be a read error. The CDR3, as DNA: TGTGCCGGCAGCATAGACAGGGGCGGCTACGAGCAGTACTTC. Residues: CAGSIDRGGYEQYF. The chain uses TRBV7-2 and TRBJ2-7; 8 bases map to TRBD1. The CDR3 totals 14 residues. CDR1 is SGHTA, CDR2 FQGNSA, per germline.

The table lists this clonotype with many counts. CDR3 sequence: CASSKEGLAGGIPYEQYF. CDR3 in DNA: TGTGCCAGTAGTAAGGAAGGACTAGCGGGAGGCATTCCCTACGAGCAGTACTTC. The chain joins TRBV19 to TRBJ2-7; TRBD2 matches 14 bases. The CDR3 extends over 18 amino acids. The germline V gene has CDR1 LNHDA and CDR2 SQIVND (reference sequence). The junction had 10 bases not matched to a gene; V was cut back by 4 bases and J by 2 bases.

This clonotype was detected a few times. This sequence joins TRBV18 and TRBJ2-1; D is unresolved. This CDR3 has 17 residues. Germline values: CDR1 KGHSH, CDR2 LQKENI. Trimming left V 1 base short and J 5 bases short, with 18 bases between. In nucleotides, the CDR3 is TGTGCCAGCTCACCACTGGGGTGGGGAAATATCGACAATGAGCAGTTCTTC. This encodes CASSPLGWGNIDNEQFF.

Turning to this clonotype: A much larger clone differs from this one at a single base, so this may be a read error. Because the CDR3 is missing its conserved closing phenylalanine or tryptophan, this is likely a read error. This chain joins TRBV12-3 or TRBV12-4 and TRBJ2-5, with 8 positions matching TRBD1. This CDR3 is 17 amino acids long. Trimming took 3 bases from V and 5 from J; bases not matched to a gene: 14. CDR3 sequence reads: CASSFISRTGSIETQYY. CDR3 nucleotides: TGTGCCAGCAGTTTTATCTCCCGGACAGGGTCCATTGAGACCCAGTACTAC.

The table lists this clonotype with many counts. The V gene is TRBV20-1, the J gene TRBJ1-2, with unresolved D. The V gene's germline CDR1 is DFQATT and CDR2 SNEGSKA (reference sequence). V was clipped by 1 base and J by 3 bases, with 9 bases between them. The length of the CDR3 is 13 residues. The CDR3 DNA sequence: TGCAGTGCTAGAGGCCGGAATGACTATGGCTACACCTTC. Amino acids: CSARGRNDYGYTF.

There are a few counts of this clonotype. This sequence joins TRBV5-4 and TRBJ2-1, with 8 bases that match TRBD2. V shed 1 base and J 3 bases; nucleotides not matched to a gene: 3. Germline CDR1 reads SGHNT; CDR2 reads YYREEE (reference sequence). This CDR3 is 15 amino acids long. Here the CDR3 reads CASSLLTSGYNEQFF. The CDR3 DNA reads TGTGCCAGCAGCTTGCTAACTAGCGGCTACAATGAGCAGTTCTTC.

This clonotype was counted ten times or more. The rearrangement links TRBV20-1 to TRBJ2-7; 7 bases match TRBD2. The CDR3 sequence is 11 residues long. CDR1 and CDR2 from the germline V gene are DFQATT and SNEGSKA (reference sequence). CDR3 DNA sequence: TGCAGGGCCGCGGGGGCCTACGAGCAGTACTTC. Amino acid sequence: CRAAGAYEQYF.

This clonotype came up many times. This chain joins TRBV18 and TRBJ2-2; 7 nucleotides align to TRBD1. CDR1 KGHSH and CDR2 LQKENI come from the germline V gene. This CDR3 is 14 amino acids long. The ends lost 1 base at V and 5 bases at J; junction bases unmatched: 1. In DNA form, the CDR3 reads TGTGCCAGCTCACCACGACAGGGAACCGGGGAGCTGTTTTTT. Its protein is CASSPRQGTGELFF.

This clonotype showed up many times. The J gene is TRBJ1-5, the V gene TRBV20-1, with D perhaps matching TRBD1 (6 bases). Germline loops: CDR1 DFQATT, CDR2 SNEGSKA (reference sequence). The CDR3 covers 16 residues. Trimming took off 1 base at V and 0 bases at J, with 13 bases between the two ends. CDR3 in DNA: TGCAGTGCTAGAGGTGTGTCAGGGGATAGCAATCAGCCCCAGCATTTT. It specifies CSARGVSGDSNQPQHF.

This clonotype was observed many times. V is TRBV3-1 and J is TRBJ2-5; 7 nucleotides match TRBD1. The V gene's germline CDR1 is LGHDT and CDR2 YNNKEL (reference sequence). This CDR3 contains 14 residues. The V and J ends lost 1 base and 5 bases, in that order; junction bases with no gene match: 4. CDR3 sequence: CASSQGGGGETQYF. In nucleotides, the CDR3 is TGTGCCAGCAGCCAAGGAGGGGGCGGGGAGACCCAGTACTTC.

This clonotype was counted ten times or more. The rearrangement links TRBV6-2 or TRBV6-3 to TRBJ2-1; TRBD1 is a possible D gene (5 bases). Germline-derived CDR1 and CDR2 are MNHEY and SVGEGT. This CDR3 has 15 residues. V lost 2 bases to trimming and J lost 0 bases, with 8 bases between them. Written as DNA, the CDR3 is TGTGCCAGCAGTTACGGACACCTCTCCTACAATGAGCAGTTCTTC. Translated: CASSYGHLSYNEQFF.

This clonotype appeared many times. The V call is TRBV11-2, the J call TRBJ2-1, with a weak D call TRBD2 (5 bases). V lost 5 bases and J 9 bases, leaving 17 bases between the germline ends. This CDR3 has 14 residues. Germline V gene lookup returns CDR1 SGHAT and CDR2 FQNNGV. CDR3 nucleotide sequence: TGTGCCAGCAGCACCCTTACTAGTTTAGGTGAGCAGTTCTTC. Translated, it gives CASSTLTSLGEQFF.

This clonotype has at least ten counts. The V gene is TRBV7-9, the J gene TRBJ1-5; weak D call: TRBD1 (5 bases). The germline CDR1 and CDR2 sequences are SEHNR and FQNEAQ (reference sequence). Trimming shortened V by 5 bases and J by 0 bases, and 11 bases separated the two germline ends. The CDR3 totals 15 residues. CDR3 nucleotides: TGTGCCAGCAGCCTAGACGGGGGTAGCAATCAGCCCCAGCATTTT. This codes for CASSLDGGSNQPQHF.

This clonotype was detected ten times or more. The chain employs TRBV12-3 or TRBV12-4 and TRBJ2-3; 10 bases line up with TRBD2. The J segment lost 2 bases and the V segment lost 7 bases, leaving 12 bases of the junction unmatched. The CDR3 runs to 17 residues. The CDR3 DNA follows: TGTGCCAGCAATTTGAACCGCGGACTAGCGGACACAGATACGCAGTATTTT. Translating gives CASNLNRGLADTDTQYF.

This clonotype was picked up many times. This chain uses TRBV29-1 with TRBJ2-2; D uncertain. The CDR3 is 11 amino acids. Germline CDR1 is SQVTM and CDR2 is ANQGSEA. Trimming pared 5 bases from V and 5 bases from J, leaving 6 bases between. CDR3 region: CSVLITGELFF. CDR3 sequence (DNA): TGCAGCGTTCTCATAACCGGGGAGCTGTTTTTT.